The 11 T cell receptor beta chains in this list originate from one sample, sequenced in a study of T cells in Graves' hyperthyroidism and ophthalmopathy. Amplification targeted TCR beta CDR3 regions from RNA transcripts. When the TCR CDR3 underwent first-round RT-PCR, the HTBI primer set was used. Each CDR3 protein gets one entry after TCRdb re-called the multiplex PCR reads with MiXCR. The data hold around 520,000 distinct CDR3 sequences, with approximately 25% observed a single time. Sequenced sample: blood. The receptors here all came from a woman under 40 with Graves' ophthalmopathy.

The chain employs TRBV7-2 and TRBJ2-5; 7 nucleotides align to TRBD2. Germline V lookup: CDR1 SGHTA, CDR2 FQGNSA. This CDR3 contains 14 residues. V shed 0 bases and J 5 bases; nucleotides not matched to a gene: 3. The CDR3 region has the DNA TGTGCCAGCAGCTTAGCAGGGAGGGTGGAGACCCAGTACTTC. Amino acids: CASSLAGRVETQYF.

The rearrangement joins TRBV19 to TRBJ2-6; D not resolved. The CDR3 runs 17 residues. CDR1 and CDR2 (germline): LNHDA, SQIVND (reference sequence). The V gene lost 0 bases and the J gene lost 0 bases, with 9 bases spanning the gap. In DNA, the CDR3 is TGTGCCAGTAGTATAGACAGCTCCAGCTCTGGGGCCAACGTCCTGACTTTC. Its protein is CASSIDSSSSGANVLTF.

This clonotype has ten or more counts. This chain links TRBV20-1 with TRBJ2-7; a possible D gene is TRBD2 (6 bases). CDR1 is DFQATT and CDR2 is SNEGSKA in the germline V gene (reference sequence). V was shortened by 1 base and J by 7 bases, with 23 bases between the two germline ends. The CDR3 runs 16 residues. CDR3 nucleotides: TGCAGTGCTAGAGTCGGTGCGGGGCTAACTAGGGGAGAGCAGTACTTC. Translation: CSARVGAGLTRGEQYF.

The chain has TRBV28 and TRBJ2-7; no clear D. The germline gives CDR1 MDHEN, CDR2 SYDVKM. V was trimmed by 4 bases and J by 11 bases, leaving 9 bases between them. This CDR3 has 10 amino acids. This CDR3 is CASSSYTKYF. The DNA for the CDR3 is TGTGCCAGCAGTTCCTATACGAAGTACTTC.

This clonotype was detected many times. The rearrangement joins TRBV27 to TRBJ1-5; D is ambiguous. The V end was cut by 6 bases, the J end by 4 bases, with 19 bases between. Germline CDR1 MNHEY, CDR2 SMNVEV (reference sequence). The CDR3 totals 16 residues. The CDR3 is CASRDGPTGLNQPQHF. CDR3 sequence (DNA): TGTGCCAGCAGGGACGGGCCGACGGGTTTGAATCAGCCCCAGCATTTT.

This clonotype came up many times. The chain has TRBV2 and TRBJ1-3; D perhaps matches TRBD1 (5 bases). The V and J ends lost 1 base and 9 bases respectively, with 7 bases between them. CDR1 and CDR2 from the germline V gene are SNHLY and FYNNEI. The CDR3 contains 12 residues. This CDR3 is CASSEGRVTIYF. CDR3 nucleotides: TGTGCCAGCAGTGAAGGCAGGGTCACCATATATTTT.

This clonotype has ten or more counts. V gene TRBV28 combines with J gene TRBJ2-5; 8 nucleotides agree with TRBD2. The length of the CDR3 is 16 residues. V shed 5 bases and J 5 bases; nucleotides not matched to a gene: 13. The germline V gene encodes CDR1 MDHEN and CDR2 SYDVKM. The chain's CDR3 is CASSQLRGGAWETQYF. The CDR3, as DNA: TGTGCCAGCAGTCAACTTCGGGGGGGGGCGTGGGAGACCCAGTACTTC.

This clonotype showed up just a few times. As DNA, the CDR3 is TGTGCCAGCTCACGCCCCCCGCGGGGGGCACAAGAGACCCAGTACTTC. Encoded protein: CASSRPPRGAQETQYF. The chain has TRBV18 and TRBJ2-5; 8 bases agree with TRBD2. The V segment lost 4 bases and the J segment 2 bases; nucleotides outside the gene matches: 9. This CDR3 is built from 16 residues. The germline gives CDR1 KGHSH, CDR2 LQKENI.

This chain joins TRBV27 and TRBJ2-5; D possibly corresponds to TRBD2 (6 bases). CDR1 and CDR2 (germline): MNHEY, SMNVEV (reference sequence). V shed 6 bases and J shed 2 bases, with 13 bases lying between them. CDR3 length equals 14 residues. CDR3 region: CASRLGLTQETQYF. CDR3 DNA sequence: TGTGCCAGCAGACTAGGACTAACGCAAGAGACCCAGTACTTC.

The gene calls are TRBV12-3 or TRBV12-4 and TRBJ2-7, with 9 positions matching TRBD1. The CDR3 consists of 17 residues. V lost 4 bases to trimming and J lost 3 bases; unmatched junction nucleotides: 13. DNA of the CDR3: TGTGCCAGCAGTTACACTCGCGCGGGACAGGGATTCTACGAGCAGTACTTC. Translating gives CASSYTRAGQGFYEQYF.

The V gene is TRBV10-3, the J gene TRBJ1-1, with TRBD1 identical over 9 bases. J was trimmed by 2 bases and V by 3 bases; bases with no gene match: 10. Per germline, CDR1 ENHRY and CDR2 SYGVKD. This CDR3 contains 17 residues. The CDR3 DNA reads TGTGCCATCAGTGACTCCTTGACAGGGGGATTTAACACTGAAGCTTTCTTT. It specifies CAISDSLTGGFNTEAFF.